The table lists the clone carrying this TCR beta chain with a few counts. The data were taken from a study of technical replicates of blood from a handful of donors. The germline gives CDR1 SGHNT, CDR2 YYREEE (reference sequence). The V and J ends lost 0 bases and 3 bases respectively, with 9 bases between them. The CDR3 covers 14 residues. Clones were read by immunoSEQ multiplex PCR, and TCRdb kept only the in-frame ones, dropping some. The data show nearly 70,000 clones, around 91% seen once. The chain is built from TRBV5-4 and TRBJ1-1; D is perhaps TRBD1 (5 bases). This TCR was recovered from a human donor in good health. Sequencing was performed on T cells isolated from PBMCs. CDR3 residues: CASSLARGDTEAFF. For the CDR3, the DNA is TGTGCCAGCAGCTTGGCCCGGGGGGACACTGAAGCTTTCTTT.